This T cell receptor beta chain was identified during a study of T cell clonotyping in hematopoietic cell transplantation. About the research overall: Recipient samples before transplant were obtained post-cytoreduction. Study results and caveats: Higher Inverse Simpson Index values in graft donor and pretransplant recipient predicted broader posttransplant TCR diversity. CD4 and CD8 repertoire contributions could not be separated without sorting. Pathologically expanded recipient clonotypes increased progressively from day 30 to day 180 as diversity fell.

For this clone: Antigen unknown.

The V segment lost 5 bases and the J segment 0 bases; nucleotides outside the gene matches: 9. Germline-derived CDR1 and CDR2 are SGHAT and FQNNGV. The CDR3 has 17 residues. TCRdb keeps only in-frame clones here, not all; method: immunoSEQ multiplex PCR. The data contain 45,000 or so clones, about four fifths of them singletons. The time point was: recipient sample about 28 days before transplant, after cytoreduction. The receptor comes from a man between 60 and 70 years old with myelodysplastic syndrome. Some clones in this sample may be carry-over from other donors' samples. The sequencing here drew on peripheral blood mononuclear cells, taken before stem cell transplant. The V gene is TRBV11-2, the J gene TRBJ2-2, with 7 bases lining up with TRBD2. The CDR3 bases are TGTGCCAGCAGCCCCCCCTGGGGGGGACCGAACACCGGGGAGCTGTTTTTT. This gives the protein CASSPPWGGPNTGELFF.